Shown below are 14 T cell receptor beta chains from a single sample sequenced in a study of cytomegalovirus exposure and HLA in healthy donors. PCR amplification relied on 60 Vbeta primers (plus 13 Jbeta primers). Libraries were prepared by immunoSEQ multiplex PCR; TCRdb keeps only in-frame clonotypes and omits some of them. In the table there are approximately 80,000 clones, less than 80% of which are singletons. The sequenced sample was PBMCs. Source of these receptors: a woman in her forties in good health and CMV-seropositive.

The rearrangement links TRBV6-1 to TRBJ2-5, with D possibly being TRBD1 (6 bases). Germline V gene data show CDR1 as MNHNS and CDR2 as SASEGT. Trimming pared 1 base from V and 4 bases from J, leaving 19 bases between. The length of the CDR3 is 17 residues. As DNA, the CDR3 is TGTGCCAGCAGTGAAGAATGGGGGCAGGGTGGAGGAGAGACCCAGTACTTC. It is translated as CASSEEWGQGGGETQYF.

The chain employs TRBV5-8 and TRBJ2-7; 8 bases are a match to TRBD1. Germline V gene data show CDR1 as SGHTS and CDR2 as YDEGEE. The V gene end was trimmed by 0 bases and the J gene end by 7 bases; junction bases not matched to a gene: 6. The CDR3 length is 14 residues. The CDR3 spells CASSLAGGTLEQYF. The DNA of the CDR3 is TGTGCCAGCAGCTTGGCAGGGGGCACTTTAGAGCAGTACTTC.

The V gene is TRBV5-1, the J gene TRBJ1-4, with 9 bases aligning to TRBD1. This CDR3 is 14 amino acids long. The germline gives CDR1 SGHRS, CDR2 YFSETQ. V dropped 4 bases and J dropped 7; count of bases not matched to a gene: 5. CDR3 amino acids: CASSMGQGGEKLFF. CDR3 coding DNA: TGCGCCAGCAGCATGGGACAGGGTGGTGAAAAACTGTTTTTT.

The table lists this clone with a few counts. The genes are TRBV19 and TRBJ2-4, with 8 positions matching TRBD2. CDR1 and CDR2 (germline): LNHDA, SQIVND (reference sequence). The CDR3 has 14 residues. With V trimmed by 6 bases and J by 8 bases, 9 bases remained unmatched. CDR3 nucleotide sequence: TGTGCCAGTAGCTTGGGACTAGGTAGTGACATTCAGTACTTC. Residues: CASSLGLGSDIQYF.

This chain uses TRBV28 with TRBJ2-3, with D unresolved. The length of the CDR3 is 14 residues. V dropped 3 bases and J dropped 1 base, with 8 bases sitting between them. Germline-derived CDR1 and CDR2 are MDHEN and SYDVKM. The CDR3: CASSFLSGTDTQYF. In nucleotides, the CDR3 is TGTGCCAGCAGTTTTCTCTCCGGCACAGATACGCAGTATTTT.

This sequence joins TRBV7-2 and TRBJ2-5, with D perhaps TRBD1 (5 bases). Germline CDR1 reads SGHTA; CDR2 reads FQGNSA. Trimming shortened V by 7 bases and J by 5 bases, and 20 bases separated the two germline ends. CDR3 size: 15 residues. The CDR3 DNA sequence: TGTGCCAGCACCCCGTGGGGCTCCCGCGAGGAGACCCAGTACTTC. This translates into CASTPWGSREETQYF.

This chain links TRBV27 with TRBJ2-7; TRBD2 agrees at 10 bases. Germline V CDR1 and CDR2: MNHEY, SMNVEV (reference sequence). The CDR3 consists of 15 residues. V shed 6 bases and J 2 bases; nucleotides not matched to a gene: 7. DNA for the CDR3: TGTGCCAGCAGGGTTCTAGCGGGAGAGACCTACGAGCAGTACTTC. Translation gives CASRVLAGETYEQYF.

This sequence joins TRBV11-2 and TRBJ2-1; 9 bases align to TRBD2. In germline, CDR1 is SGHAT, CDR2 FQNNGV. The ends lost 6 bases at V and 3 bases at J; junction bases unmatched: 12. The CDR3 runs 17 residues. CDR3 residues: CASRPKVVAGDYNEQFF. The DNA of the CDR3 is TGTGCCAGCAGACCTAAGGTGGTAGCGGGAGACTACAATGAGCAGTTCTTC. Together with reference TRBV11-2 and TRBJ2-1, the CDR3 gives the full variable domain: EAGVAQSPRYKIIEKRQSVAFWCNPISGHATLYWYQQILGQGPKLLIQFQNNGVVDDSQLPKDRFSAERLKGVDSTLKIQPAKLEDSAVYLCASRPKVVAGDYNEQFFGPGTRLTVL.

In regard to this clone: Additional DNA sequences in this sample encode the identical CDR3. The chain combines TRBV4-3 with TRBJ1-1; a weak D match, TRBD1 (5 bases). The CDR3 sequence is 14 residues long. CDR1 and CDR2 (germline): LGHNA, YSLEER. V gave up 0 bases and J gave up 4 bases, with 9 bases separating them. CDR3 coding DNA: TGCGCCAGCAGCCAAGAGCCGGGGGGCACTGAAGCTTTCTTT. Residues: CASSQEPGGTEAFF.

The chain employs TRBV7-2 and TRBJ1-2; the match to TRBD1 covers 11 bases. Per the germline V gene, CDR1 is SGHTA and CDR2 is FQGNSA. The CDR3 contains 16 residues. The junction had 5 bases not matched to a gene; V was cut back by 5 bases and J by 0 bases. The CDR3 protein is CASSPRTGGTNYGYTF. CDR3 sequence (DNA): TGTGCCAGCAGCCCAAGGACAGGGGGCACTAACTATGGCTACACCTTC.

CDR3 nucleotide sequence: TGCAGCGTGCTACGACAAGACTACGAGCAGTACTTC. Its translation: CSVLRQDYEQYF. J is TRBJ2-7 and V is TRBV29-1; D is ambiguous. The V gene's germline CDR1 is SQVTM and CDR2 ANQGSEA. The V end lost 6 bases, the J end lost 3 bases, and 12 bases lay between the germline ends. The CDR3 consists of 12 residues.

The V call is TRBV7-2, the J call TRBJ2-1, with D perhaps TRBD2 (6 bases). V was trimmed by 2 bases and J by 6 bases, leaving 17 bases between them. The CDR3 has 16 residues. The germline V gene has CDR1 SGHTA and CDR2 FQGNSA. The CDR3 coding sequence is TGTGCCAGCAGCTTAAAAATATCCGGGAGCCTCAATGAGCAGTTCTTC. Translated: CASSLKISGSLNEQFF. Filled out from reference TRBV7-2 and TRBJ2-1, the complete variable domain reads GAGVSQSPSNKVTEKGKDVELRCDPISGHTALYWYRQSLGQGLEFLIYFQGNSAPDKSGLPSDRFSAERTGGSVSTLTIQRTQQEDSAVYLCASSLKISGSLNEQFFGPGTRLTVL.

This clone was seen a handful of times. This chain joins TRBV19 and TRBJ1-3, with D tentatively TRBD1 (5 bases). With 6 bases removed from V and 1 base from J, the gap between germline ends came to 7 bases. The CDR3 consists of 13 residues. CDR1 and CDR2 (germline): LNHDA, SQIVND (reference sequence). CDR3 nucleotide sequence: TGTGCCAGTAGGAAGGGGTCTGGAAACACCATATATTTT. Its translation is CASRKGSGNTIYF. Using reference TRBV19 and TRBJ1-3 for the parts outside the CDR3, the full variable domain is DGGITQSPKYLFRKEGQNVTLSCEQNLNHDAMYWYRQDPGQGLRLIYYSQIVNDFQKGDIAEGYSVSREKKESFPLTVTSAQKNPTAFYLCASRKGSGNTIYFGEGSWLTVV.

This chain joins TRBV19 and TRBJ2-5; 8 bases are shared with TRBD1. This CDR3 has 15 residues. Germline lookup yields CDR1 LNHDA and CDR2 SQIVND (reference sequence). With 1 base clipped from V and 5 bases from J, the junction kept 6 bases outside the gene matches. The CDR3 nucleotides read TGTGCCAGTAGTATAGTAGCGACAGGGGACGAGACCCAGTACTTC. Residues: CASSIVATGDETQYF.